This TCR beta chain was captured by sequencing in a study of blood T cell repertoires in COVID-19. As for the study in general: Spain, Italy and the United States supplied samples that represented acute and convalescent COVID-19.

CDR3 length: 14 amino acids. V was shortened by 3 bases and J by 2 bases, with 10 bases between the two germline ends. Germline CDR1 and CDR2: SNHLY and FYNNEI. The protocol was immunoSEQ multiplex PCR, while the TCRdb copy is restricted to in-frame clones and leaves out a portion. Of approximately 270,000 clones in the sample, 88% are singletons; the top ten hold under 8%. The receptor comes from a woman aged 30 to 39 with COVID-19, enrolled during active disease. V usage is TRBV2 and J usage is TRBJ2-5; D call uncertain. Sequencing used peripheral blood. This chain's CDR3 is CASSEARYQETQYF. DNA of the CDR3: TGTGCCAGCAGTGAGGCGAGGTATCAAGAGACCCAGTACTTC.